These 19 T cell receptor beta chains were sequenced from one sample in a study of molecular identifiers for immune sequencing clone quantification. TCRdb analysed the PCR reads with MiXCR anew, one entry per CDR3 protein. This table holds approximately 550,000 distinct CDR3 sequences, about 26% found once. The source material was naive CD8+ T cells from blood, with Jurkat cell RNA spiked in. Subset meaning: FACS-sorted CD8+CD4-CCR7+CD45RA+ naive T cells. Receptors were obtained from a human donor in good health. Some libraries in this study had Jurkat cell RNA spiked in.

With respect to this clonotype: One junction end disagrees with the germline gene, perhaps due to a read error. This chain connects TRBV12-3 or TRBV12-4 to TRBJ1-6; D call uncertain. CDR3 size: 12 residues. The CDR3 DNA is TGTGCCAGCAGTTTAGCAGGTTCACCCCCCCACTTT. Encoded protein: CASSLAGSPPHF.

This clonotype was seen at least ten times. The chain employs TRBV7-2 and TRBJ1-4; D is unclear. This CDR3 region has 13 residues. V lost 3 bases and J 6 bases, leaving 8 bases between the germline ends. Germline CDR1 is SGHTA and CDR2 is FQGNSA. The DNA of the CDR3 is TGTGCCAGCAGCTTGCGTTATGATGAAAAACTGTTTTTT. Amino acid sequence: CASSLRYDEKLFF.

The gene calls are TRBV27 and TRBJ2-7; D remains ambiguous. This CDR3 has 14 amino acids. CDR1 is MNHEY, CDR2 SMNVEV, per germline (reference sequence). The germline V and J ends were trimmed by 2 bases and 0 bases, with 8 bases remaining between them. The CDR3 loop is CASSLRPISYEQYF. CDR3 DNA: TGTGCCAGCAGTTTAAGACCGATCTCCTACGAGCAGTACTTC.

This clonotype came up a few times. The chain combines TRBV27 with TRBJ2-7; D not resolved. The CDR3 runs to 14 residues. Germline CDR1 MNHEY, CDR2 SMNVEV (reference sequence). The V end lost 2 bases, the J end lost 2 bases, and 10 bases lay between the germline ends. CDR3 loop: CASSLESGAYEQYF. The CDR3 DNA reads TGTGCCAGCAGTTTAGAGTCCGGAGCCTACGAGCAGTACTTC.

The chain links TRBV21-1 to TRBJ2-1; TRBD1 is the table's D call, not checked against the DNA. TRBV21-1 is a listed pseudogene. There are 18 residues in the CDR3. The CDR3 region is CASSKGDWGQGFEDEQFF. In nucleotides, the CDR3 is TGTGCCAGCAGCAAAGGGGATTGGGGACAGGGCTTTGAGGATGAGCAGTTCTTC.

The rearrangement uses TRBV24-1 and TRBJ2-3; 7 bases agree with TRBD1. Looked up from germline, CDR1 is KGHDR and CDR2 is SFDVKD. V lost 5 bases to trimming and J lost 2 bases; unmatched junction nucleotides: 6. This CDR3 spans 15 amino acids. CDR3 in amino acids: CATSATGANTDTQYF. The CDR3 coding sequence is TGTGCCACCAGTGCAACAGGGGCGAACACAGATACGCAGTATTTT.

V and J are TRBV19 and TRBJ2-1; no reliable D call. Germline V gives CDR1 LNHDA, CDR2 SQIVND (reference sequence). This CDR3 is 16 amino acids long. Deletions cut 7 bases from V and 1 base from J, with 17 bases between. The CDR3 loop is CASTHEALGSYNEQFF. For the CDR3, the DNA is TGTGCCAGTACCCATGAAGCCTTGGGGTCCTACAATGAGCAGTTCTTC.

This clonotype was observed many times. The J gene is TRBJ1-5, the V gene TRBV6-2 or TRBV6-3; 9 bases map to TRBD1. The trim removed 4 bases at V and 3 bases at J, leaving 4 bases unmatched. This CDR3 contains 15 residues. In germline, CDR1 is MNHEY, CDR2 SVGEGT. The CDR3 DNA reads TGTGCCAGCAGTTGGGGACAGGGACTCAATCAGCCCCAGCATTTT. It yields the protein CASSWGQGLNQPQHF.

This clonotype was picked up many times. The chain employs TRBV5-1 and TRBJ2-7, with 7 bases identical to TRBD1. The junction had 8 bases not matched to a gene; V was cut back by 4 bases and J by 4 bases. CDR1 SGHRS and CDR2 YFSETQ come from the germline V gene. The CDR3 consists of 14 residues. CDR3 DNA: TGCGCCAGCAGCCACGGACAGGTCGGGTACGAGCAGTACTTC. Its translation: CASSHGQVGYEQYF.

The chain links TRBV27 to TRBJ1-1; TRBD1 is a possible D gene (5 bases). CDR3 size: 14 residues. Trimming took off 6 bases at V and 6 bases at J, with 17 bases between the two ends. CDR1 and CDR2 (germline): MNHEY, SMNVEV (reference sequence). CDR3 bases: TGTGCCAGCAGGGACCTAGGGGTTTATGCTGAAGCTTTCTTT. It yields the protein CASRDLGVYAEAFF.

This clonotype was seen a few times. The chain couples TRBV7-9 to TRBJ2-7; 13 nucleotides agree with TRBD2. The germline CDR1 and CDR2 sequences are SEHNR and FQNEAQ (reference sequence). The CDR3 length is 15 residues. The junction had 5 bases not matched to a gene; V was cut back by 5 bases and J by 4 bases. The CDR3 spells CASSRPTSGGYEQYF. The CDR3 DNA follows: TGTGCCAGCAGCCGCCCGACTAGCGGGGGGTACGAGCAGTACTTC.

This clonotype was seen a handful of times. The rearrangement uses TRBV27 and TRBJ1-1; a possible D gene is TRBD1 (6 bases). CDR1 MNHEY and CDR2 SMNVEV come from the germline V gene (reference sequence). V was pared by 6 bases and J by 7 bases, with 12 bases between. This CDR3 has 12 residues. CDR3 residues: CASRTEGVEAFF. CDR3 DNA: TGTGCCAGCAGGACAGAGGGGGTTGAAGCTTTCTTT.

J is TRBJ1-1 and V is TRBV25-1; D not certain. Trimming left V 5 bases short and J 2 bases short, with 18 bases between. The CDR3 totals 16 residues. Per the germline V gene, CDR1 is MGHDK and CDR2 is SYGVNS. DNA of the CDR3: TGTGCCAGCAGTTCAACCTACCGGGGATCCAACACTGAAGCTTTCTTT. Translation: CASSSTYRGSNTEAFF.

V is TRBV6-2 or TRBV6-3 and J is TRBJ2-7; no firm D call. With 6 bases removed from V and 3 bases from J, the gap between germline ends came to 12 bases. CDR3 size: 13 residues. Germline lookup yields CDR1 MNHEY and CDR2 SVGEGT. CDR3 bases: TGTGCCAGCAGCTTAGGATGGGACTACGAGCAGTACTTC. Protein: CASSLGWDYEQYF.

This clonotype was counted at least ten times. In nucleotides, the CDR3 is TGTGCCAGCAGTCCCGGGACTGGAGGGACCGGGGAGCTGTTTTTT. Residues: CASSPGTGGTGELFF. V gene TRBV7-6 combines with J gene TRBJ2-2, with D possibly TRBD2 on 6 matching bases. CDR1 and CDR2 (germline): SGHVS, FNYEAQ. The CDR3 has 15 amino acids. Deletions cut 6 bases from V and 5 bases from J, with 16 bases between.

This clonotype was found many times. V usage is TRBV30 and J usage is TRBJ2-7; 8 nucleotides line up with TRBD1. The CDR3 is made up of 13 amino acids. Germline CDR1 and CDR2: GTSNPN and SVGIG (reference sequence). After removal of 7 bases from V and 4 bases from J, the junction contained 9 bases not matched to a gene. CDR3 residues: CALVQGAPYEQYF. In DNA form, the CDR3 reads TGTGCCTTAGTCCAGGGGGCGCCTTACGAGCAGTACTTC.

The table lists this clonotype with many counts. V is TRBV28 and J is TRBJ2-3; 7 bases are a match to TRBD1. Germline values: CDR1 MDHEN, CDR2 SYDVKM. V dropped 2 bases and J dropped 1; count of bases not matched to a gene: 9. CDR3 length equals 17 residues. This CDR3 is CASSLTPGGIGTDTQYF. CDR3 in DNA: TGTGCCAGCAGTTTAACACCAGGGGGAATAGGCACAGATACGCAGTATTTT.

The sample holds many counts of this clonotype. V and J are TRBV6-5 and TRBJ2-1; D is possibly TRBD1 (6 bases). The V end lost 4 bases, the J end lost 15 bases, and 16 bases lay between the germline ends. Germline V gene data show CDR1 as MNHEY and CDR2 as SVGAGI. CDR3 length: 12 amino acids. The CDR3: CASSSLDRFRFF. In DNA, the CDR3 is TGTGCCAGCAGTTCCCTGGACAGATTCAGGTTCTTC.

Notes on this clonotype: This may be a read error: a much more frequent sequence differs by one nucleotide. This chain uses TRBV7-9 with TRBJ1-1; TRBD1 aligns across 8 bases. Germline values: CDR1 SEHNR, CDR2 FQNEAQ (reference sequence). The CDR3 is made up of 14 amino acids. V dropped 1 base and J dropped 6; count of bases not matched to a gene: 4. CDR3 amino acids: CASSLVSGGSEAFF. The CDR3 DNA reads TGTGCCAGCAGCTTAGTTTCAGGGGGCTCTGAAGCTTTCTTT.